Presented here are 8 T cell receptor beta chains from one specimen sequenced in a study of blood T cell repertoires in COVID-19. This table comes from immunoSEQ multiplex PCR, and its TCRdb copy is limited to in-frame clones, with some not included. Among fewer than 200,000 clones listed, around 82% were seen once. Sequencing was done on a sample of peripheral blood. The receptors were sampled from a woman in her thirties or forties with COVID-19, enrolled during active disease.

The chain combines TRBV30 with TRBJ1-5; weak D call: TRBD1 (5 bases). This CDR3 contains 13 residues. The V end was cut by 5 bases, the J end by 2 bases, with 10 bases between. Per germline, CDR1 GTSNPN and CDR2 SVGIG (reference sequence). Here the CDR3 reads CAWAGGGNQPQHF. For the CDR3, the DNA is TGTGCCTGGGCCGGGGGAGGCAATCAGCCCCAGCATTTT.

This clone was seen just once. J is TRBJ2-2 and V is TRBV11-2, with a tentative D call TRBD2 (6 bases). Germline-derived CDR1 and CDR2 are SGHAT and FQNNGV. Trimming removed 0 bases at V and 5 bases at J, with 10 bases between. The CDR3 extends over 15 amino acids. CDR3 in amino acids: CASSLDSGGTGELFF. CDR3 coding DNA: TGTGCCAGCAGCTTAGATAGTGGGGGGACCGGGGAGCTGTTTTTT. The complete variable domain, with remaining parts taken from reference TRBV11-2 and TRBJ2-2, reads EAGVAQSPRYKIIEKRQSVAFWCNPISGHATLYWYQQILGQGPKLLIQFQNNGVVDDSQLPKDRFSAERLKGVDSTLKIQPAKLEDSAVYLCASSLDSGGTGELFFGEGSRLTVL.

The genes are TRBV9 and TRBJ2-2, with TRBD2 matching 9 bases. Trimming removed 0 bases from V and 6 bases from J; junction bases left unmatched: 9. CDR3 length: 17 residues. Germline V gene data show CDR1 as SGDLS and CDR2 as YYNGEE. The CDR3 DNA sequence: TGTGCCAGCAGCGTAGAAGGTCTGGCGGGAGGGCCCGGGGAGCTGTTTTTT. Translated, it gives CASSVEGLAGGPGELFF.

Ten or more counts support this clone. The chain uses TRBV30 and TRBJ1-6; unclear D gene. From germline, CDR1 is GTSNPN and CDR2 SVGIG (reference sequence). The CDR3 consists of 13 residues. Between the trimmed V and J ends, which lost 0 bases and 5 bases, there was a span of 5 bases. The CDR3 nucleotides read TGTGCCTGGAGTGTCCGAGATAATTCACCCCTCCACTTT. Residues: CAWSVRDNSPLHF.

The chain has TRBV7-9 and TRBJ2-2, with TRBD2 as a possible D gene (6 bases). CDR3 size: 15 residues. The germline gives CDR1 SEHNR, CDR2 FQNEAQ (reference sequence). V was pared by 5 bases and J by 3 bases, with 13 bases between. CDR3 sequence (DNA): TGTGCCAGCAGCCGTGGGACTGCGGACACCGGGGAGCTGTTTTTT. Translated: CASSRGTADTGELFF.

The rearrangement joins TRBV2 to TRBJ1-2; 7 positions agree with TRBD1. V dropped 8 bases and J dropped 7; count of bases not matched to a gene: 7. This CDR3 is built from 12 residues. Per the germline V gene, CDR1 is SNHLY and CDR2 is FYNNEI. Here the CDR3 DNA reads TGTGCCAGCGCAACAGGGGTTGGTGGCTACACCTTC. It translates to CASATGVGGYTF.

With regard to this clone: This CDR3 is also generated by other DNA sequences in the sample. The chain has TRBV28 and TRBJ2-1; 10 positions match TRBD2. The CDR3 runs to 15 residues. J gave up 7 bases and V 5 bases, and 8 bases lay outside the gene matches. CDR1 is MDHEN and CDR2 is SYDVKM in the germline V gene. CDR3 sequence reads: CASSLPSGSRNEQFF. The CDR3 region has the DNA TGTGCCAGCAGTCTCCCTAGCGGGAGTAGGAATGAGCAGTTCTTC.

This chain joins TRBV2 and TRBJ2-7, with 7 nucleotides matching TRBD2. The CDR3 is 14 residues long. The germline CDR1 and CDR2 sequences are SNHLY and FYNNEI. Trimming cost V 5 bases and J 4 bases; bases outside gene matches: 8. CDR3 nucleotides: TGTGCCAGCAGTCCGCTTAGGGGAGGGTACGAGCAGTACTTC. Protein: CASSPLRGGYEQYF.